These 30 T cell receptor beta chains were all obtained from the same sample, sequenced in a study of T cells in Graves' hyperthyroidism and ophthalmopathy. Template material for amplifying TCR beta CDR3 regions consisted of RNA transcripts. The study used the HTBI primer set for a first-round RT-PCR of the TCR CDR3. Using its own MiXCR run on the multiplex PCR reads, TCRdb lists one record per CDR3 protein. This sample has under 450,000 distinct CDR3 sequences; 15% to 18% occur once, and the top ten carry 7.7%. The sequenced sample consisted of blood. The receptors were gathered from a woman younger than 35 with Graves' hyperthyroidism.

This clonotype was found many times. J is TRBJ2-3 and V is TRBV5-8; no reliable D call. Germline CDR1 reads SGHTS; CDR2 reads YDEGEE. The V end was cut by 9 bases, the J end by 4 bases, with 6 bases between. The CDR3 runs to 10 residues. The CDR3 spells CANTPDTQYF. The CDR3 DNA is TGTGCCAACACCCCAGATACGCAGTATTTT.

This clonotype occurred a few times. The gene calls are TRBV5-6 and TRBJ2-1; tentative D call: TRBD2 (6 bases). The germline gives CDR1 SGHDT, CDR2 YYEEEE. V lost 1 base to trimming and J lost 6 bases, with 8 bases between them. The CDR3 length is 13 residues. The CDR3 DNA follows: TGTGCCAGCAGCTTGAGCGGGCGCAATGAGCAGTTCTTC. Its translation: CASSLSGRNEQFF.

V usage is TRBV24-1 and J usage is TRBJ1-4, with D unclear. V was shortened by 0 bases and J by 7 bases, with 5 bases between the two germline ends. The length of the CDR3 is 13 residues. The germline gives CDR1 KGHDR, CDR2 SFDVKD. CDR3 coding DNA: TGTGCCACCAGTGATTTGGCATCTGAAAAACTGTTTTTT. This sequence encodes CATSDLASEKLFF.

This clonotype was counted many times. The V call is TRBV29-1, the J call TRBJ1-3; D gene unclear. The CDR3 length is 13 residues. Germline V gene data show CDR1 as SQVTM and CDR2 as ANQGSEA. The germline V and J ends were trimmed by 3 bases and 4 bases, with 10 bases remaining between them. The CDR3 nucleotides are TGCAGCGTTGAGCTAAAGGAAGGAAACACCATATATTTT. This sequence encodes CSVELKEGNTIYF.

The sample holds many counts of this clonotype. The chain recombines TRBV12-5 with TRBJ2-7; TRBD2 agrees at 10 bases. This CDR3 is built from 20 residues. Unmatched junction bases numbered 15, after V lost 0 bases and J lost 1 base. The germline CDR1 and CDR2 sequences are LGHNT and FRNRAP. CDR3 DNA: TGTGCTAGTGGTTTGGTATATTCTAGGGCTAGCGGGAGTTTATCCTACGAGCAGTACTTC. This sequence encodes CASGLVYSRASGSLSYEQYF.

This clonotype has ten or more counts. The chain links TRBV6-1 to TRBJ1-4; no clear D. The germline gives CDR1 MNHNS, CDR2 SASEGT. The V end lost 2 bases, the J end lost 6 bases, and 13 bases lay between the germline ends. The CDR3 is made up of 15 amino acids. The CDR3 sequence: CASSEIPLLDEKLFF. The CDR3 bases are TGTGCCAGCAGTGAAATACCGCTCCTCGATGAAAAACTGTTTTTT.

This clonotype was counted many times. The chain employs TRBV30 and TRBJ2-1; TRBD1 matches at 10 bases. The V gene end was trimmed by 1 base and the J gene end by 3 bases; junction bases not matched to a gene: 12. CDR3 length: 18 amino acids. Germline loops: CDR1 GTSNPN, CDR2 SVGIG (reference sequence). The CDR3 sequence is CAWSARGYRDRGYNEQFF. The CDR3, as DNA: TGTGCCTGGAGTGCCAGGGGTTACCGGGACAGGGGCTACAATGAGCAGTTCTTC. The complete variable domain, with remaining parts taken from reference TRBV30 and TRBJ2-1, reads SQTIHQWPATLVQPVGSPLSLECTVEGTSNPNLYWYRQAAGRGLQLLFYSVGIGQISSEVPQNLSASRPQDRQFILSSKKLLLSDSGFYLCAWSARGYRDRGYNEQFFGPGTRLTVL.

This clonotype was detected many times. The rearrangement uses TRBV11-3 and TRBJ1-3; maybe TRBD1 (6 bases). V dropped 5 bases and J dropped 1 base, with 12 bases sitting between them. CDR3 length equals 15 residues. Germline CDR1 reads SGHNT; CDR2 reads YENEEA. CDR3 DNA: TGTGCCAGCAGCCCCTCGGACAGTTCTGGAAACACCATATATTTT. It encodes CASSPSDSSGNTIYF. The entire variable domain, with the rest obtained from reference TRBV11-3 and TRBJ1-3, is as follows: EAGVVQSPRYKIIEKKQPVAFWCNPISGHNTLYWYLQNLGQGPELLIRYENEEAVDDSQLPKDRFSAERLKGVDSTLKIQPAELGDSAVYLCASSPSDSSGNTIYFGEGSWLTVV.

This clonotype was seen repeatedly, ten times or more. The CDR3 region has the DNA TGTGCCAGCAGCCAAGGTCTGGGCGAGCAGTACTTC. Protein sequence: CASSQGLGEQYF. This sequence joins TRBV3-1 and TRBJ2-7; no definite D call. V shed 1 base and J shed 6 bases, with 7 bases lying between them. The CDR3 spans 12 residues. The germline V gene encodes CDR1 LGHDT and CDR2 YNNKEL (reference sequence).

The table lists this clonotype with many counts. The chain carries TRBV18 and TRBJ1-3; no firm D call. The CDR3 covers 13 residues. Trimming took 4 bases from V and 3 from J, leaving 7 bases between them. Germline V gene data show CDR1 as KGHSH and CDR2 as LQKENI. The chain's CDR3 is CASSLPVGNTIYF. As DNA, the CDR3 is TGTGCCAGCTCACTCCCTGTTGGAAACACCATATATTTT.

Many counts were recorded for this clonotype. J is TRBJ2-7 and V is TRBV2; D is uncertain. The length of the CDR3 is 14 residues. Germline values: CDR1 SNHLY, CDR2 FYNNEI. V lost 2 bases and J lost 5, with 13 bases in between. The CDR3 DNA sequence: TGTGCCAGCAGTGAAACCCGCCAATCGGACGAGCAGTACTTC. Translating it yields CASSETRQSDEQYF.

This clonotype was seen ten or more times. This chain connects TRBV12-3 or TRBV12-4 to TRBJ2-7; 11 nucleotides line up with TRBD2. The V segment lost 2 bases and the J segment 3 bases; nucleotides outside the gene matches: 3. The CDR3 covers 15 residues. The CDR3 loop is CASSLSLAGGYEQYF. Written as DNA, the CDR3 is TGTGCCAGCAGTTTATCTCTAGCGGGAGGCTACGAGCAGTACTTC.

This clonotype was counted many times. The chain is built from TRBV6-1 and TRBJ2-5; the D is unclear. In germline, CDR1 is MNHNS, CDR2 SASEGT. The CDR3 loop spans 15 amino acids. The V gene lost 7 bases and the J gene lost 0 bases, with 15 bases spanning the gap. The chain's CDR3 is CASIPGWVDQETQYF. The CDR3 DNA reads TGTGCCAGCATCCCCGGGTGGGTCGACCAAGAGACCCAGTACTTC.

V gene TRBV9 combines with J gene TRBJ2-5, with TRBD2 matching 7 bases. J was trimmed by 1 base and V by 3 bases; bases with no gene match: 3. Germline V gene sequence: CDR1 SGDLS, CDR2 YYNGEE. The CDR3 covers 14 residues. The CDR3 spells CASSEREGQETQYF. CDR3 sequence (DNA): TGTGCCAGCAGCGAGAGGGAGGGCCAAGAGACCCAGTACTTC.

As to this clonotype: It may be a read error: a sequence one base away is much more abundant. CDR3 sequence: CASSDRTSGRNEQFF. CDR3 DNA: TGTGCCAGCAGCGACAGGACTAGCGGGCGGAATGAGCAGTTCTTC. The rearrangement uses TRBV12-3 or TRBV12-4 and TRBJ2-1; 11 nucleotides match TRBD2. J gave up 7 bases and V 6 bases, and 8 bases lay outside the gene matches. This CDR3 comprises 15 residues.

This clonotype turned up a few times. A much larger clone lies one base from this, so it may be a read error. This chain uses TRBV20-1 with TRBJ2-3; 7 nucleotides line up with TRBD2. Germline values: CDR1 DFQATT, CDR2 SNEGSKA (reference sequence). The CDR3 contains 17 residues. DNA of the CDR3: TGCAGTGCTGGAGTGGGGGTCCGCGGGACTAACACAGGTACGCAGTATTTT. Encoded protein: CSAGVGVRGTNTGTQYF.

The CDR3 DNA follows: TGCAGTGCTAGAGCCGGGACAGGGTTTTATGAGCAGTTCTTC. Protein product: CSARAGTGFYEQFF. V and J are TRBV20-1 and TRBJ2-1; 9 nucleotides line up with TRBD1. The V segment lost 1 base and the J segment 8 bases; nucleotides outside the gene matches: 6. The germline gives CDR1 DFQATT, CDR2 SNEGSKA (reference sequence). The CDR3 extends over 14 amino acids.

Many counts were recorded for this clonotype. The chain joins TRBV5-1 to TRBJ2-1, with D perhaps matching TRBD2 (5 bases). The germline V and J ends were trimmed by 4 bases and 2 bases, with 13 bases remaining between them. There are 15 residues in the CDR3. CDR1 is SGHRS, CDR2 YFSETQ, per germline. CDR3: CASSQLGGPYNEQFF. CDR3 in DNA: TGCGCCAGCAGCCAGCTGGGCGGGCCCTACAATGAGCAGTTCTTC. Combining the CDR3 with reference TRBV5-1 and TRBJ2-1 gives the whole variable domain KAGVTQTPRYLIKTRGQQVTLSCSPISGHRSVSWYQQTPGQGLQFLFEYFSETQRNKGNFPGRFSGRQFSNSRSEMNVSTLELGDSALYLCASSQLGGPYNEQFFGPGTRLTVL.

This clonotype was found once. The chain combines TRBV4-2 with TRBJ2-2; 11 bases are shared with TRBD2. The CDR3 is made up of 17 amino acids. CDR1 and CDR2 (germline): LGHNA, YNFKEQ. Unmatched junction bases numbered 7, after V lost 3 bases and J lost 4 bases. CDR3 residues: CASSHRSGGAGTGELFF. The CDR3 bases are TGTGCCAGCAGCCATCGTAGCGGGGGGGCAGGCACCGGGGAGCTGTTTTTT.

This clonotype was recorded many times. This chain uses TRBV6-1 with TRBJ2-7; D may correspond to TRBD1 or TRBD2 (5 bases each). This CDR3 has 12 amino acids. CDR1 is MNHNS, CDR2 SASEGT, per germline. V was cut by 6 bases and J by 3 bases, with 9 bases left in between. The CDR3 protein is CASRTEGYEQYF. CDR3 sequence (DNA): TGTGCCAGCAGGACAGAGGGCTACGAGCAGTACTTC.

CDR3 protein: CASSPNSATNEKLFF. As DNA, the CDR3 is TGTGCCAGCTCACCAAACAGCGCAACTAATGAAAAACTGTTTTTT. The gene calls are TRBV18 and TRBJ1-4; D gene unclear. This CDR3 has 15 residues. The germline V and J ends were trimmed by 2 bases and 0 bases, with 7 bases remaining between them. CDR1 KGHSH and CDR2 LQKENI come from the germline V gene.

This clonotype was found many times. The chain uses TRBV5-1 and TRBJ1-4; 8 bases match TRBD1. Germline V gene data show CDR1 as SGHRS and CDR2 as YFSETQ. This CDR3 spans 16 amino acids. The V segment lost 3 bases and the J segment 4 bases; nucleotides outside the gene matches: 8. CDR3 protein: CASSSDRGMGNEKLFF. The DNA of the CDR3 is TGCGCCAGCAGCTCCGACAGGGGAATGGGTAATGAAAAACTGTTTTTT.

In this sample, this clonotype turned up many times. The V call is TRBV12-3 or TRBV12-4, the J call TRBJ1-4; unclear D gene. V was clipped by 5 bases and J by 0 bases, with 10 bases between them. This CDR3 has 15 residues. CDR3 in amino acids: CASSIRAATNEKLFF. For the CDR3, the DNA is TGTGCCAGCAGTATACGGGCCGCAACTAATGAAAAACTGTTTTTT.

In this sample, this clonotype turned up many times. The chain uses TRBV3-1 and TRBJ2-5, with a possible D match to TRBD1 (6 bases). CDR1 LGHDT and CDR2 YNNKEL come from the germline V gene (reference sequence). V lost 4 bases to trimming and J lost 0 bases, with 6 bases between them. CDR3 length: 13 residues. The CDR3 sequence is CASSRDNQETQYF. The CDR3 bases are TGTGCCAGCAGCCGGGACAACCAAGAGACCCAGTACTTC.

This clonotype was observed many times. The rearrangement joins TRBV19 to TRBJ2-7; D not certain. The CDR3 contains 13 residues. Germline assignment: CDR1 LNHDA and CDR2 SQIVND (reference sequence). V was cut by 6 bases and J by 1 base, with 10 bases left in between. The CDR3 protein is CASSPPQSYEQYF. DNA for the CDR3: TGTGCCAGTAGCCCCCCCCAGTCCTACGAGCAGTACTTC. Full variable domain (remainder filled in from reference TRBV19 and TRBJ2-7): DGGITQSPKYLFRKEGQNVTLSCEQNLNHDAMYWYRQDPGQGLRLIYYSQIVNDFQKGDIAEGYSVSREKKESFPLTVTSAQKNPTAFYLCASSPPQSYEQYFGPGTRLTVT.

The chain uses TRBV7-3 and TRBJ2-7; 14 positions match TRBD2. CDR3 length equals 18 residues. The V gene end was trimmed by 5 bases and the J gene end by 4 bases; junction bases not matched to a gene: 13. Germline-derived CDR1 and CDR2 are SGHTA and FQGTGA. The CDR3: CASSPRGRLAGGGYEQYF. CDR3 sequence (DNA): TGTGCCAGCAGCCCCCGCGGAAGACTAGCGGGAGGGGGATACGAGCAGTACTTC.

This chain uses TRBV19 with TRBJ2-5; possibly TRBD1 or TRBD2 for D (5 bases each). Germline CDR1 is LNHDA and CDR2 is SQIVND (reference sequence). The CDR3 totals 14 residues. V dropped 2 bases and J dropped 3 bases, with 10 bases sitting between them. The CDR3 reads CASSITGTEETQYF. The CDR3, as DNA: TGTGCCAGTAGTATAACCGGGACCGAAGAGACCCAGTACTTC.

In this sample, this clonotype turned up many times. The rearrangement links TRBV11-2 to TRBJ2-7; 10 nucleotides line up with TRBD2. This CDR3 comprises 16 residues. J was trimmed by 2 bases and V by 5 bases; bases with no gene match: 9. Germline CDR1 reads SGHAT; CDR2 reads FQNNGV. CDR3: CASSRYWTSGTYEQYF. CDR3 coding DNA: TGTGCCAGCAGCCGTTATTGGACTAGCGGCACCTACGAGCAGTACTTC.

The sample holds a few counts of this clonotype. The chain has TRBV5-1 and TRBJ2-3; 10 bases agree with TRBD2. The trim removed 1 base at V and 1 base at J, leaving 3 bases unmatched. The CDR3 loop spans 16 amino acids. Germline CDR1 SGHRS, CDR2 YFSETQ. The CDR3 is CASSLQGTSGTDTQYF. In DNA form, the CDR3 reads TGCGCCAGCAGCTTGCAAGGGACTAGCGGCACAGATACGCAGTATTTT.

The table lists this clonotype with many counts. The genes are TRBV2 and TRBJ1-2, with 7 bases lining up with TRBD1. Germline CDR1 reads SNHLY; CDR2 reads FYNNEI. The V and J ends lost 5 bases and 0 bases, in that order; junction bases with no gene match: 6. The CDR3 sequence is 15 residues long. CDR3 sequence (DNA): TGTGCCAGCAGTAGGGACAGCACCCCTAACTATGGCTACACCTTC. This gives the protein CASSRDSTPNYGYTF.